The 13 T cell receptor beta chains reported below all come from one sample, sequenced in a study. A single record per CDR3 protein comes from TCRdb applying MiXCR to the RT-PCR reads. Of about 680,000 distinct CDR3 sequences listed, 13% to 15% are singletons. Sequencing was done on a sample of memory CD4+ T cells from blood. All receptors come from a female donor in good health, serving as a healthy control.

The V call is TRBV30, the J call TRBJ1-5; D is uncertain. Germline CDR1 is GTSNPN and CDR2 is SVGIG (reference sequence). This CDR3 is 14 amino acids long. The V and J ends lost 4 bases and 0 bases respectively, with 10 bases between them. CDR3 sequence: CAWKGTYSNQPQHF. CDR3 coding DNA: TGTGCCTGGAAGGGTACATATAGCAATCAGCCCCAGCATTTT. Full variable domain (outside the CDR3, taken from reference TRBV30 and TRBJ1-5): SQTIHQWPATLVQPVGSPLSLECTVEGTSNPNLYWYRQAAGRGLQLLFYSVGIGQISSEVPQNLSASRPQDRQFILSSKKLLLSDSGFYLCAWKGTYSNQPQHFGDGTRLSIL.

The J gene is TRBJ1-1, the V gene TRBV4-3; 7 bases agree with TRBD1. Losses at the gene ends were 4 bases for V and 8 bases for J; bases not matched to a gene: 13. There are 15 residues in the CDR3. CDR1 LGHNA and CDR2 YSLEER come from the germline V gene. In DNA form, the CDR3 reads TGCGCCAGCAGCCGCTTATCCAAGGGGGCGGGGGAAGCTTTCTTT. It codes for CASSRLSKGAGEAFF.

This clonotype was observed a handful of times. This chain connects TRBV24-1 to TRBJ2-1; D not certain. The germline V gene has CDR1 KGHDR and CDR2 SFDVKD. Trimming left V 2 bases short and J 1 base short, with 8 bases between. CDR3 length equals 15 residues. The CDR3 nucleotides read TGTGCCACCAGTGATTCTGGCAGGTCCTACAATGAGCAGTTCTTC. Translating gives CATSDSGRSYNEQFF.

This clonotype was found many times. This chain uses TRBV4-1 with TRBJ1-5, with D possibly matching TRBD1 (6 bases). Per germline, CDR1 MGHRA and CDR2 YSYEKL. The CDR3 totals 15 residues. V was trimmed by 4 bases and J by 1 base, leaving 11 bases between them. Here the CDR3 reads CASSPGTQSNQPQHF. CDR3 DNA sequence: TGCGCCAGCAGCCCCGGGACACAAAGCAATCAGCCCCAGCATTTT.

This chain connects TRBV28 to TRBJ1-5; 8 nucleotides match TRBD1. In germline, CDR1 is MDHEN, CDR2 SYDVKM. CDR3 length: 15 amino acids. Trimming removed 3 bases from V and 3 bases from J; junction bases left unmatched: 4. The CDR3 protein is CASSFRQGNNQPQHF. The DNA for the CDR3 is TGTGCCAGCAGTTTTAGACAGGGGAACAATCAGCCCCAGCATTTT.

The chain recombines TRBV20-1 with TRBJ1-5; tentatively, D is TRBD1 (6 bases). The CDR3 sequence is 14 residues long. Germline values: CDR1 DFQATT, CDR2 SNEGSKA (reference sequence). V was shortened by 5 bases and J by 11 bases, with 22 bases between the two germline ends. The CDR3 DNA sequence: TGCAGTGCTCCTAGCGGGATAGGGGGAGAGACCCAGCATTTT. Protein: CSAPSGIGGETQHF.

This clonotype has only a few counts. The chain combines TRBV20-1 with TRBJ2-7; 10 positions agree with TRBD1. V was pared by 3 bases and J by 7 bases, with 9 bases of the junction left unmatched. Germline CDR1 and CDR2: DFQATT and SNEGSKA (reference sequence). The CDR3 runs to 14 residues. CDR3 in DNA: TGCAGTGCTAGGGGCGGGACAGGGGTTAATGAGCAGTACTTC. Residues: CSARGGTGVNEQYF.

The rearrangement links TRBV20-1 to TRBJ1-2; D is undetermined. Germline V gives CDR1 DFQATT, CDR2 SNEGSKA (reference sequence). Between the trimmed V and J ends, which lost 6 bases and 4 bases, there was a span of 15 bases. This CDR3 comprises 13 residues. In DNA, the CDR3 is TGCAGTGCAGAGCGGACCCAAGTCTATGGCTACACCTTC. Amino acids: CSAERTQVYGYTF.

The V call is TRBV5-1, the J call TRBJ2-5; 10 bases are a match to TRBD1. Germline V gene data show CDR1 as SGHRS and CDR2 as YFSETQ. V trimming: 3 bases; J trimming: 1 base; junction bases outside the gene matches: 3. The CDR3 is made up of 15 amino acids. The CDR3 DNA is TGCGCCAGCAGCTCCAGACAGGGGGCCCAAGAGACCCAGTACTTC. It encodes CASSSRQGAQETQYF.

The V and J genes are TRBV5-6 and TRBJ1-2; 10 bases map to TRBD1. CDR3 length: 15 amino acids. V was clipped by 4 bases and J by 3 bases; unmatched bases: 6. From germline, CDR1 is SGHDT and CDR2 YYEEEE. CDR3 in DNA: TGTGCCAGCAGCAAGGACAGGGGGTTTGACTATGGCTACACCTTC. As protein: CASSKDRGFDYGYTF.

This clonotype showed up just a few times. The gene calls are TRBV9 and TRBJ1-6, with 9 bases fitting TRBD1. There are 17 residues in the CDR3. The germline gives CDR1 SGDLS, CDR2 YYNGEE. V lost 0 bases and J lost 10; bases outside the gene matches: 11. CDR3 residues: CASSVGPTGGVESPLHF. The CDR3 DNA reads as TGTGCCAGCAGCGTAGGCCCCACAGGGGGCGTCGAATCACCCCTCCACTTT.

The chain joins TRBV5-5 to TRBJ1-1; D unclear. CDR3 size: 14 residues. Germline assignment: CDR1 SGHKS and CDR2 YYEKEE (reference sequence). V lost 0 bases, J lost 6 bases, and 12 bases lay in between. As DNA, the CDR3 is TGTGCCAGCAGCTTGGCCCAACCTCGGGCTGAAGCTTTCTTT. Protein sequence: CASSLAQPRAEAFF.

This clonotype has a handful of counts. The chain's CDR3 is CASSQGPPGTGAEKLFF. For the CDR3, the DNA is TGCGCCAGCAGCCAAGGACCACCGGGAACAGGGGCGGAAAAACTGTTTTTT. This sequence joins TRBV4-3 and TRBJ1-4; 7 bases line up with TRBD1. V was clipped by 1 base and J by 8 bases; unmatched bases: 13. Per germline, CDR1 LGHNA and CDR2 YSLEER. The CDR3 covers 17 residues.